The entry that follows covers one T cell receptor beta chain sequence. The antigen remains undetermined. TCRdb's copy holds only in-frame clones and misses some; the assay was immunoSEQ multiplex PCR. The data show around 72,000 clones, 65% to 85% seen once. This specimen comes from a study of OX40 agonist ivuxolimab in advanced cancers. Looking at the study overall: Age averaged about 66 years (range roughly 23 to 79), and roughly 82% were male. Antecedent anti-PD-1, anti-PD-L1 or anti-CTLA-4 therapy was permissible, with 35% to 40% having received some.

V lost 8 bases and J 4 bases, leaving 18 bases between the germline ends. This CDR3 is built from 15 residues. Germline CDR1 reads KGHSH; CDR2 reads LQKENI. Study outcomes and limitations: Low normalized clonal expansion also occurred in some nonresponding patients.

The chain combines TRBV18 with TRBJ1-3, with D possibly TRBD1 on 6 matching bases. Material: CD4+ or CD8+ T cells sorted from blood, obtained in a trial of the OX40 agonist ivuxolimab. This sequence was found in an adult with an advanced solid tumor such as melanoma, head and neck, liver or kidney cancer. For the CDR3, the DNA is TGTGCCAGCACAAGACAGGAACGATTCGGAAACACCATATATTTT. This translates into CASTRQERFGNTIYF.